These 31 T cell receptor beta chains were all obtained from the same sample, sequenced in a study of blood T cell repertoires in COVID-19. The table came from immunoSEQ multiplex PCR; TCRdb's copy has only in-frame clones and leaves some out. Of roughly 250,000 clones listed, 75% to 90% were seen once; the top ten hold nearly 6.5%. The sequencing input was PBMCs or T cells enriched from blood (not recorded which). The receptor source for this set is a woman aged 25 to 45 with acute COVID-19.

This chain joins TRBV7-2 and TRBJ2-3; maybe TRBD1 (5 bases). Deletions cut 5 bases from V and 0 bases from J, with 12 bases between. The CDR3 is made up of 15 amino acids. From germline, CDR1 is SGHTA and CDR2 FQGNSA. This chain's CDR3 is CASSPRGPSTDTQYF. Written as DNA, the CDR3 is TGTGCCAGCAGCCCTAGGGGTCCTAGCACAGATACGCAGTATTTT. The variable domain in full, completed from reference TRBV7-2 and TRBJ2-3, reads GAGVSQSPSNKVTEKGKDVELRCDPISGHTALYWYRQSLGQGLEFLIYFQGNSAPDKSGLPSDRFSAERTGGSVSTLTIQRTQQEDSAVYLCASSPRGPSTDTQYFGPGTRLTVL.

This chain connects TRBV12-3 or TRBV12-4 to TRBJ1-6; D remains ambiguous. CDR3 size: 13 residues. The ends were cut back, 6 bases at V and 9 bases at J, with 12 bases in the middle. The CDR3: CASRRGGISPLHF. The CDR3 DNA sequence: TGTGCCAGCAGGCGAGGCGGGATTTCACCCCTCCACTTT.

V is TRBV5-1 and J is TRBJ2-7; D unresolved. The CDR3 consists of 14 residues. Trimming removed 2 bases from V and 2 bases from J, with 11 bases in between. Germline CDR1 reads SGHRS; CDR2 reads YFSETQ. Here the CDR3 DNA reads TGCGCCAGCAGCTTTGCCAGTTCCACCTACGAGCAGTACTTC. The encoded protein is CASSFASSTYEQYF. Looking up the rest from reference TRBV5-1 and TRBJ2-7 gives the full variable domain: KAGVTQTPRYLIKTRGQQVTLSCSPISGHRSVSWYQQTPGQGLQFLFEYFSETQRNKGNFPGRFSGRQFSNSRSEMNVSTLELGDSALYLCASSFASSTYEQYFGPGTRLTVT.

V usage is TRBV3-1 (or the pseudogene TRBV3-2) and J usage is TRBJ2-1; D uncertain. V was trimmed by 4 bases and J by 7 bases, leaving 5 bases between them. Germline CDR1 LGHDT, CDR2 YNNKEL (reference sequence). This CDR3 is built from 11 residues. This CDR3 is CASSLQNEQFF. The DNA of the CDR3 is TGTGCCAGCAGCCTCCAGAATGAGCAGTTCTTC.

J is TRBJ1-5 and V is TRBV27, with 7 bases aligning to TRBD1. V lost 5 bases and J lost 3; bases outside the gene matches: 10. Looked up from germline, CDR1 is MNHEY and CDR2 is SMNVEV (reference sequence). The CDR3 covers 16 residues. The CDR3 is CASSPTTGMFNQPQHF. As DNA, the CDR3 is TGTGCCAGCAGTCCCACGACAGGGATGTTCAATCAGCCCCAGCATTTT.

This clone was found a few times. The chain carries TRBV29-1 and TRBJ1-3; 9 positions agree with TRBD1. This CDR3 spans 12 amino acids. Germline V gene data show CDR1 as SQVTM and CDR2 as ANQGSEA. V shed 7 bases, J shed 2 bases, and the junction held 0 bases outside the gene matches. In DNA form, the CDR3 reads TGCAGCGGACAGGGGGCTGGAAACACCATATATTTT. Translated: CSGQGAGNTIYF.

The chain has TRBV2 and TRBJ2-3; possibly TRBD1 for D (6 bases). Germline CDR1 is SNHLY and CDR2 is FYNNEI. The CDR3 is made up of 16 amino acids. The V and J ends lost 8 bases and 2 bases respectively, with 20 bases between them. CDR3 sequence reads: CASGFPETGDTDTQYF. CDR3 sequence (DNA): TGTGCCAGCGGATTCCCCGAGACAGGCGACACAGATACGCAGTATTTT.

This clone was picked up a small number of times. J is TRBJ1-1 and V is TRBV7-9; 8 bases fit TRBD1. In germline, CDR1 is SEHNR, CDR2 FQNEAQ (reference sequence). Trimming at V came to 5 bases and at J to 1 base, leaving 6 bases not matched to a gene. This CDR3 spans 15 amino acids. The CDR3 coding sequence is TGTGCCAGCAGCACGAGGACAGGGAGGAACACTGAAGCTTTCTTT. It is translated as CASSTRTGRNTEAFF.

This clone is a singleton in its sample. In nucleotides, the CDR3 is TGTGCCAGCAGCCAACCCGGGACAGGGGAAGGCTACACCTTC. Translated: CASSQPGTGEGYTF. The chain combines TRBV3-1 (or the pseudogene TRBV3-2) with TRBJ1-2; 10 bases line up with TRBD1. The J segment lost 8 bases and the V segment lost 2 bases, leaving 5 bases of the junction unmatched. This CDR3 contains 14 residues. Germline assignment: CDR1 LGHDT and CDR2 YNNKEL (reference sequence).

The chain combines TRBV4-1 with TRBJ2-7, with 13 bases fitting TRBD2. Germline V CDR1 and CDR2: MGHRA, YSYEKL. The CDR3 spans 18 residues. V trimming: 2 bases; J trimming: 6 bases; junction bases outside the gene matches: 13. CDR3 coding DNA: TGCGCCAGCAGCCAACTTAAGGGTACTAGCGGGAGGGCCGGCGAGCAGTACTTC. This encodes CASSQLKGTSGRAGEQYF.

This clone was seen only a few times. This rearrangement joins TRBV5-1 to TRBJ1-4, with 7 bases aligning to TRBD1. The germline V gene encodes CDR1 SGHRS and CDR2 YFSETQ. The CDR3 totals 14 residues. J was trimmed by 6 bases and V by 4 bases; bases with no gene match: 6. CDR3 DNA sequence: TGCGCCAGCAGCAAGGGGGCGACGGATGAAAAACTGTTTTTT. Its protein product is CASSKGATDEKLFF. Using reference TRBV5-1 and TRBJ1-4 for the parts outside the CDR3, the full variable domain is KAGVTQTPRYLIKTRGQQVTLSCSPISGHRSVSWYQQTPGQGLQFLFEYFSETQRNKGNFPGRFSGRQFSNSRSEMNVSTLELGDSALYLCASSKGATDEKLFFGSGTQLSVL.

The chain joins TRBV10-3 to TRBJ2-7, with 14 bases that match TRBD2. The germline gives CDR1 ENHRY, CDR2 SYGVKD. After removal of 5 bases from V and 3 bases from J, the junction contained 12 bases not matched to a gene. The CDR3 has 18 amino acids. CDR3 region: CAISTPGTSGRGGYEQYF. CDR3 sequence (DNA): TGTGCCATCAGTACACCGGGGACTAGCGGGAGAGGGGGCTACGAGCAGTACTTC.

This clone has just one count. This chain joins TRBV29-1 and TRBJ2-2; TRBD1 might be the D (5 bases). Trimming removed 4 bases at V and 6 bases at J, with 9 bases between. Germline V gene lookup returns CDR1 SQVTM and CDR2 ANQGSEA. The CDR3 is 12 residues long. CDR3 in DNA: TGCAGCGTTGCATCAGGGCCCGGGGAGCTGTTTTTT. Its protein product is CSVASGPGELFF.

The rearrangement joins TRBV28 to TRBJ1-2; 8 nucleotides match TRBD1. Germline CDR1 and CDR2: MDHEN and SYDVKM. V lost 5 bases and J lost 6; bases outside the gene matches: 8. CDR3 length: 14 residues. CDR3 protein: CASSPRTGKDGYTF. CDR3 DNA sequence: TGTGCCAGCAGTCCTCGGACAGGGAAAGATGGCTACACCTTC.

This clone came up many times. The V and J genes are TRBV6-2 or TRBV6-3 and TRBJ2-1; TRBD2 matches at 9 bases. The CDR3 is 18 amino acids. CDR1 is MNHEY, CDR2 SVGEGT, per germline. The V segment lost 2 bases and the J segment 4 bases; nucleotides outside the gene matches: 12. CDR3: CASSYGLLAGEIYNEQFF. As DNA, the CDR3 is TGTGCCAGCAGTTACGGTTTACTAGCGGGCGAAATTTACAATGAGCAGTTCTTC.

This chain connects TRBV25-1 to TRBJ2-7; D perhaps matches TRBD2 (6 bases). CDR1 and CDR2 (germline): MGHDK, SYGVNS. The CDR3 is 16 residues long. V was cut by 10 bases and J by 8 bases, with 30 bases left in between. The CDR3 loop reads CAISGVVGVGVGKQYF. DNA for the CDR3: TGTGCCATCTCGGGAGTCGTCGGGGTTGGGGTTGGCAAGCAGTACTTC.

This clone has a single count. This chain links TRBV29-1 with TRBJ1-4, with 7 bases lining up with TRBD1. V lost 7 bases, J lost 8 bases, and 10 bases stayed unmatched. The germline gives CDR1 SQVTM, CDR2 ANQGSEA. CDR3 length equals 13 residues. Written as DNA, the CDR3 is TGCAGCGCAAGAGGGGGCGCAAGGGAAAAACTGTTTTTT. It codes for CSARGGAREKLFF.

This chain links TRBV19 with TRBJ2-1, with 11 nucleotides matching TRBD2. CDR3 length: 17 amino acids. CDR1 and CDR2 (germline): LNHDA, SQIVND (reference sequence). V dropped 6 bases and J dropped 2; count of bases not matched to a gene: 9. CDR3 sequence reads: CASRTVTSGGPYNEQFF. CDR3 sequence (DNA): TGTGCCAGTAGAACGGTCACTAGCGGGGGCCCCTACAATGAGCAGTTCTTC.

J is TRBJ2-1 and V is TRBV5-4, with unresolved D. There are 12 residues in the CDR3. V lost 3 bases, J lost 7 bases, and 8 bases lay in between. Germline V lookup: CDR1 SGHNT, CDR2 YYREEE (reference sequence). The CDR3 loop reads CASSSPQNEQFF. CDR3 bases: TGTGCCAGCAGCTCCCCCCAGAATGAGCAGTTCTTC.

The CDR3 coding sequence is TGTGCCAGCAGTTTAGAGCCCGGGACAGTCGCTAACTATGGCTACACCTTC. It specifies CASSLEPGTVANYGYTF. V is TRBV27 and J is TRBJ1-2; 7 bases are a match to TRBD1. This CDR3 has 17 amino acids. The germline gives CDR1 MNHEY, CDR2 SMNVEV (reference sequence). V was pared by 2 bases and J by 0 bases, with 9 bases of the junction left unmatched.

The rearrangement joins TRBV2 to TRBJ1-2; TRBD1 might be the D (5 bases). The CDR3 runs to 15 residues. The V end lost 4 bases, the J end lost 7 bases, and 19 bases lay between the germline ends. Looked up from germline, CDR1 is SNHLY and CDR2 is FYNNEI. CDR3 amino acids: CASSGAIQGIGGYTF. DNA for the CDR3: TGTGCCAGCAGTGGCGCTATCCAGGGCATAGGTGGCTACACCTTC.

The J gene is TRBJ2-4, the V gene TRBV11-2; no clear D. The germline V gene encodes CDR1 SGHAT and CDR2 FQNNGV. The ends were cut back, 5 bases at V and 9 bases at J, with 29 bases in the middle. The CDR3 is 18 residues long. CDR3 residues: CASSPWAQSPLKWIIQYF. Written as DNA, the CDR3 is TGTGCCAGCAGCCCCTGGGCTCAATCCCCACTCAAGTGGATCATTCAGTACTTC.

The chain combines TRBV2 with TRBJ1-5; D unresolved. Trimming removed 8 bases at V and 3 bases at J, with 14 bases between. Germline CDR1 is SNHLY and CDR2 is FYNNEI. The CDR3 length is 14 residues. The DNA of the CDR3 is TGTGCCAGCCGCCTAACGGGGTCCAATCAGCCCCAGCATTTT. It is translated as CASRLTGSNQPQHF.

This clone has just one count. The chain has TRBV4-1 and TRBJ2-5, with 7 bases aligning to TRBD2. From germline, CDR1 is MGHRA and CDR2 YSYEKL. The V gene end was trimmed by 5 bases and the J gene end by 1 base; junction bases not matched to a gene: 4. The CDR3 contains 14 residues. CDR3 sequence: CASSARGSQETQYF. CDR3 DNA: TGCGCCAGCAGCGCGCGGGGGAGCCAAGAGACCCAGTACTTC.

CDR3 sequence: CASSLEVLLAGGPGANVLTF. The CDR3 nucleotides are TGTGCCAGCAGCTTAGAAGTTTTACTAGCGGGAGGGCCTGGGGCCAACGTCCTGACTTTC. The chain is built from TRBV11-2 and TRBJ2-6; 13 nucleotides align to TRBD2. The trim removed 0 bases at V and 2 bases at J, leaving 7 bases unmatched. CDR3 length: 20 amino acids. Germline V gene lookup returns CDR1 SGHAT and CDR2 FQNNGV. The full variable domain, rest sourced from reference TRBV11-2 and TRBJ2-6, is EAGVAQSPRYKIIEKRQSVAFWCNPISGHATLYWYQQILGQGPKLLIQFQNNGVVDDSQLPKDRFSAERLKGVDSTLKIQPAKLEDSAVYLCASSLEVLLAGGPGANVLTFGAGSRLTVL.

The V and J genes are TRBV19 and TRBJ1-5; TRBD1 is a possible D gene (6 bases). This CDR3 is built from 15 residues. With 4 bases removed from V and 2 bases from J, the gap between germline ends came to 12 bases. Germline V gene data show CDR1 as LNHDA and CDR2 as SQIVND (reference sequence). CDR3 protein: CASSTNRVGNQPQHF. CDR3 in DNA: TGTGCCAGTAGTACTAACAGGGTGGGCAATCAGCCCCAGCATTTT. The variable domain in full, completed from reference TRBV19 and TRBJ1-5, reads DGGITQSPKYLFRKEGQNVTLSCEQNLNHDAMYWYRQDPGQGLRLIYYSQIVNDFQKGDIAEGYSVSREKKESFPLTVTSAQKNPTAFYLCASSTNRVGNQPQHFGDGTRLSIL.

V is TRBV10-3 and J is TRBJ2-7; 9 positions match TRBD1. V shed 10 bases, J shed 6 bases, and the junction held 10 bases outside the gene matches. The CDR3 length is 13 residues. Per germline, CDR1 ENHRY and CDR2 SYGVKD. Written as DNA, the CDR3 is TGTGCCAACTCGGGACAGGGTCGCTCCGAGCAGTACTTC. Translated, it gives CANSGQGRSEQYF.

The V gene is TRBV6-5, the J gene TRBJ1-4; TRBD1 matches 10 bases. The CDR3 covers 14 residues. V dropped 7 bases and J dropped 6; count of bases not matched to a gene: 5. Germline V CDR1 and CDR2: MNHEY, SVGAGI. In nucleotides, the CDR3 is TGTGCCAGCACCTCGACAGGGGGCCATGAAAAACTGTTTTTT. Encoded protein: CASTSTGGHEKLFF.

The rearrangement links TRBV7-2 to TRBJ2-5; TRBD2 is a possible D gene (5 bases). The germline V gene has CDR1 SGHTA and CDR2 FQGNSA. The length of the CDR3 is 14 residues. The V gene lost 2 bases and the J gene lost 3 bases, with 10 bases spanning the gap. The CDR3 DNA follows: TGTGCCAGCAGCTTACGGGGTCCCAAAGAGACCCAGTACTTC. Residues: CASSLRGPKETQYF.

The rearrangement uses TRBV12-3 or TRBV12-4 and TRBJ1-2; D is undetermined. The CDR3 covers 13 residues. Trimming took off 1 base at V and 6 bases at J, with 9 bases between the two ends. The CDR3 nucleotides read TGTGCCAGCAGTTTAGTAGGAGGCAATGGCTACACCTTC. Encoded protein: CASSLVGGNGYTF.

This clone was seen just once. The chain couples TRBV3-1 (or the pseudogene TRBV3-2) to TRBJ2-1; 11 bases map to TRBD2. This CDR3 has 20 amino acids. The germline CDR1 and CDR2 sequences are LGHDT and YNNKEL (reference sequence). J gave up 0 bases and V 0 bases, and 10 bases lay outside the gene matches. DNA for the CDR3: TGTGCCAGCAGCCAAGATAGGACTAGCGGGTCCCCAAACTCCTACAATGAGCAGTTCTTC. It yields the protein CASSQDRTSGSPNSYNEQFF.